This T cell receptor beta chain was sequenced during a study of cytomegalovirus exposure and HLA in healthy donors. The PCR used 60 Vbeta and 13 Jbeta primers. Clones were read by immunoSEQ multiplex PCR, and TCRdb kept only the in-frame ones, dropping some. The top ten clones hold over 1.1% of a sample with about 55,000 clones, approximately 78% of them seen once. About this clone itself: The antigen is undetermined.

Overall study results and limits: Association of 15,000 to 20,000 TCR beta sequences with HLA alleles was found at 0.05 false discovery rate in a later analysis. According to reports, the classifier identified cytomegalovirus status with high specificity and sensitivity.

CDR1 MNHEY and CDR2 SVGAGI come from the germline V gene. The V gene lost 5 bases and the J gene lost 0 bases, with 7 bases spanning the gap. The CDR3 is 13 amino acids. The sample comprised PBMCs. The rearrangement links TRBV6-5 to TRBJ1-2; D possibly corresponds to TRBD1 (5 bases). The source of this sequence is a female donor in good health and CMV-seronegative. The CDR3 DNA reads TGTGCCAGCAGTGACAGTGCTAACTATGGCTACACCTTC. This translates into CASSDSANYGYTF.